This T cell receptor beta chain stems from a study of shared clonotypes between healthy human individuals (dated by TCRdb to about 2020). As for the study more broadly: Two women and three men aged 18 to 49 years were included in the cohort. Per donor, three plates each were used for CD4 naive and CD4 memory, two for CD8 naive, and one for CD8 memory. To estimate repertoire size and how much clonotypes are shared between individuals, the study performed deep sequencing of blood TCR repertoires from about 5 healthy adults. To increase sequencing depth and limit assay-specific biases, different laboratories used diverse techniques to prepare libraries and sequence TCR repertoires. Leukapheresis yielded between about 0.85 and 10 billion PBMCs per donor.

Trimming leaves V shorter by 2 bases and J shorter by 6 bases, with the junction holding 6 bases beyond the gene matches. The CDR3 runs 14 amino acids, cysteine and phenylalanine included. Only the CDR3 region is kept as DNA, spanning 42 bases read in frame from base 1. The CDR1 and CDR2 encoded by the germline V gene (reference sequence) are GTSNPN and SVGIG. The donors were healthy, HIV-negative adults with no recently reported acute infections or vaccinations. All donors were Caucasian adults living in Nashville, Tennessee, USA. CD4+ T cells were enriched by magnetic negative selection; naive cells were then positively selected on CD45RA, and the negative fraction formed the memory subset. After blood collection by leukapheresis, PBMCs were isolated using Ficoll-Histopaque density gradient centrifugation and then cryopreserved in the vapor phase of liquid nitrogen. Purity and quantity of every magnetically sorted T cell population were checked by analytical flow cytometry. Genomic DNA was isolated from every sorted fraction and measured by UV absorbance on a Nanodrop 2000c.

Study-wide findings and limitations: Because the study included only a small number of donors, the genetic and exposure-history diversity represented was limited. Clonotypes shared by all four sorted-subset donors showed higher generation probabilities than non-shared clonotypes. Based on pairwise subsampling, the degree of clonotype sharing among donors was expected to be affected by sequencing depth. Only blood was sampled, and tissue TCR repertoires likely differ from those in blood. Even with the large sequencing depth, rarefaction of the sorted-subset datasets indicated that sequencing was incomplete. Naive subsets generally had larger estimated clonotype richness than memory subsets did. When several donors were compared, the shared fraction of clonotypes was about 5.2% for naive CD4, about 4% for naive CD8, 2.3% for memory CD4, and under 0.5% for memory CD8.

Turning to this clone: Its antigen is still unknown. No base qualities exist here, and no much larger clone lies one base off it.

Using the deep immunoSEQ assay, multiplex PCR amplified TCR CDR3 regions from genomic DNA. Genomic DNA extracted from each cell subset was distributed evenly over all wells of several immunoSEQ 96-well plates, and each plate served as one replicate. For sorted subsets, each replicate PCR was loaded with 200 to 250 ng genomic DNA, equivalent to about 30,000 T cell genomes. Purified libraries were quantified with a Qubit 3.0 fluorometer, sized on a Bioanalyzer 2100, and re-quantified with the KAPA Library Quantification kit. Each immunoSEQ 96-well plate was sequenced on its own single-read 150-cycle Illumina NextSeq 550 flow cell. Per the source publication's procedure: Because the immunoSEQ output included only junctional sequences and no quality scores, the filtering could not be the same as the filtering used for full-length reads. To assign V/J genes and CDR3, sequences were annotated against IMGT germline references using PyIR, a Python wrapper for IgBLAST v1.9. Reads were filtered out if the reads had weak V/J assignments (E-value above 1e-6), no CDR3, stop codons, out-of-frame junctions, or ambiguous translated residues. V3J clonotypes were defined as sequences sharing an identical inferred V gene, J gene, and CDR3 amino acid sequence. Percentage overlap between repertoires was computed as shared unique clonotypes divided by the size of the smaller repertoire. Three approaches were used to assess repertoire richness: RTK rarefaction, the Chao1 estimator, and Recon v2.1 estimates of unobserved clonotypes. For all TCRbeta clonotypes obtained by the gDNA method from several donors, generation probabilities were computed with OLGA. TCRdb retrieved this table from immuneACCESS and kept in-frame rearrangements only. Not all clones are present; in checked studies, unresolved V genes account for under half, and no reason is known for the remainder. V and J calls plus clone size are reproduced from that table; the DNA served to infer D and trimming. Present in this sample are some 2,000,000 clones, around 95% of which were seen just once. Jointly, the top ten make up 0.1% to 0.15% of the sample.

The sample taken for sequencing was naive CD4+ T cells sorted from blood. The cell subset or site label here, explained by the study, means: CD45RA+ positively selected. The source of this sequence is a man younger than 30 in good health. The sequence links TRBV30 to TRBJ2-2; 7 bases in the middle match TRBD2. The DNA sequence is TGTGCCTGGAGTCCTCCAGCGGGGTCCGGGGAGCTGTTTTTT. It translates as CAWSPPAGSGELFF.